Sequencing of this T cell receptor beta chain was carried out in a study of shared clonotypes between healthy human individuals. The overall study: Each donor's CD8 memory used one plate, CD8 naive two, each CD4 subset three. Whole-study findings and limits: Generally, estimated richness proved larger in naive subsets than it did in memory subsets.

About this clone itself: Its target is not known.

This CDR3 comprises 13 residues. CDR1 and CDR2 (germline): GTSNPN, SVGIG (reference sequence). Unmatched junction bases numbered 9, after V lost 4 bases and J lost 6 bases. A CD45RA-negative memory subset and a CD45RA+ naive subset were separated from the CD4+ cells. Deep-level assay runs were performed. Produced via immunoSEQ multiplex PCR; TCRdb's table is partial and in-frame only. Of almost 750,000 clones in the sample, 55% to 75% are singletons; the top ten hold approximately 1.8%. V gene TRBV30 combines with J gene TRBJ2-7; 7 nucleotides line up with TRBD1. The TCR comes from a woman younger than 45 in good health. Sequencing was carried out using memory CD4+ T cells sorted from blood. Subset in this sample: CD45RA-negative fraction. CDR3 amino acids: CAWNPQGVGEQYF. CDR3 nucleotides: TGTGCCTGGAACCCTCAGGGGGTAGGCGAGCAGTACTTC. Drawing the rest from reference TRBV30 and TRBJ2-7, the complete variable domain is SQTIHQWPATLVQPVGSPLSLECTVEGTSNPNLYWYRQAAGRGLQLLFYSVGIGQISSEVPQNLSASRPQDRQFILSSKKLLLSDSGFYLCAWNPQGVGEQYFGPGTRLTVT.